This entry lists 13 T cell receptor beta chains sequenced from one sample in a study of blood T cells in healthy people across ages. Primers used in a second PCR of roughly 6 to 11 cycles were a sample-barcoded 5' primer and a J-beta primer mix. MiXCR, run by TCRdb on the 5' RACE reads, gives a single entry per CDR3 protein. The sample records fewer than 800,000 distinct CDR3 sequences, around 25% being singletons. These data also featured in a second study, about T cells of mothers and their children.

Source material: blood. Receptor source: a boy between 10 and 17 years old in good health.

The chain uses TRBV15 and TRBJ2-5; D unresolved. The tail of the sequence fits TRBJ2-1 better, so the J call may be wrong. This CDR3 region has 15 residues. Germline V gives CDR1 LNHNV, CDR2 YYDKDF (reference sequence). The CDR3 loop reads CATSRTDPVIDEQFF. In DNA form, the CDR3 reads TGTGCCACCAGTCGGACGGACCCCGTTATCGATGAGCAGTTCTTC.

V gene TRBV7-2 combines with J gene TRBJ1-2, with D possibly TRBD1 on 6 matching bases. Per germline, CDR1 SGHTA and CDR2 FQGNSA. The CDR3 consists of 12 residues. With 5 bases removed from V and 8 bases from J, the gap between germline ends came to 12 bases. The CDR3 DNA follows: TGTGCCAGCAGCCAGACAGGCCTGGGCTACACCTTC. Translated: CASSQTGLGYTF.

The V and J genes are TRBV7-9 and TRBJ2-7; 8 nucleotides match TRBD1. The CDR3 has 15 amino acids. J gave up 7 bases and V 5 bases, and 13 bases lay outside the gene matches. CDR1 and CDR2 (germline): SEHNR, FQNEAQ (reference sequence). The chain's CDR3 is CASSPGTGRSQEQYF. The CDR3 DNA follows: TGTGCCAGCAGCCCCGGGACAGGTCGGTCTCAAGAGCAGTACTTC.

A word on this clonotype: At one end, the junction sequence differs from germline, possibly due to a read error. The chain employs TRBV27 and TRBJ2-2; the D call may be TRBD1 or TRBD2 (5 bases each). The CDR3 length is 16 residues. Germline V gene lookup returns CDR1 MNHEY and CDR2 SMNVEV (reference sequence). CDR3 protein: CASSLSGLLGTGELLF. As DNA, the CDR3 is TGTGCCAGCAGTTTATCGGGGCTATTGGGGACCGGGGAGCTGCTTTTT.

As DNA, the CDR3 is TGTGCCAGCAGCTTTTTAGGGGGGAACCCAGATACGCAGTATTTT. It encodes CASSFLGGNPDTQYF. The chain carries TRBV7-6 and TRBJ2-3; either TRBD1 or TRBD2 may fit D (6 bases each). The germline V gene has CDR1 SGHVS and CDR2 FNYEAQ. The CDR3 contains 15 residues. Trimming cost V 3 bases and J 4 bases, with 14 bases left between them.

The gene calls are TRBV6-2 or TRBV6-3 and TRBJ2-7, with D uncertain. The DNA end favors TRBJ2-1, so the J call may be wrong. The CDR3 has 17 residues. Germline CDR1 MNHEY, CDR2 SVGEGT. The CDR3 sequence: CASSYEPHRTLYNEQFF. The CDR3 nucleotides are TGTGCCAGCAGTTACGAACCTCATCGTACCCTTTACAATGAGCAGTTCTTC.

This sequence joins TRBV27 and TRBJ1-5; D uncertain. This CDR3 region has 14 residues. Trimming took 5 bases from V and 7 from J, leaving 15 bases between them. Germline V gives CDR1 MNHEY, CDR2 SMNVEV (reference sequence). CDR3 region: CASSPTVEDQPQHF. CDR3 DNA sequence: TGTGCCAGCAGTCCAACCGTGGAAGACCAGCCCCAGCATTTT.

In its sample, this clonotype was seen a few times. The J gene is TRBJ1-6, the V gene TRBV6-6; 10 nucleotides agree with TRBD1. CDR1 and CDR2 from the germline V gene are MNHNY and SVGAGI (reference sequence). CDR3 size: 15 residues. V was pared by 2 bases and J by 10 bases, with 5 bases of the junction left unmatched. The CDR3 nucleotides are TGTGCCAGCAGTTACGCCGGGACAGGGGCCTCACCCCTCCACTTT. The encoded protein is CASSYAGTGASPLHF.

The chain has TRBV20-1 and TRBJ2-1; 9 nucleotides align to TRBD2. CDR1 is DFQATT and CDR2 is SNEGSKA in the germline V gene (reference sequence). Germline trimming cut 0 bases from V and 5 bases from J; bases unmatched to any gene: 17. The CDR3 covers 19 residues. CDR3 in DNA: TGCAGTGCTAGAGATTGGAGATTAGTGGCTAGCGGGATGGACAATGAGCAGTTCTTC. The encoded protein is CSARDWRLVASGMDNEQFF.

This clonotype was detected only once. This chain links TRBV6-5 with TRBJ2-6; perhaps TRBD1 as D (6 bases). The CDR3 sequence is 17 residues long. Trimming removed 6 bases from V and 2 bases from J, with 17 bases in between. Germline assignment: CDR1 MNHEY and CDR2 SVGAGI. The CDR3 here is CASRAPGVSAGANVLTF. The CDR3 DNA reads as TGTGCCAGCAGAGCTCCAGGGGTATCAGCTGGGGCCAACGTCCTGACTTTC.

The chain carries TRBV3-1 and TRBJ1-1; D is unclear. V was cut by 3 bases and J by 1 base, with 9 bases left in between. Germline V lookup: CDR1 LGHDT, CDR2 YNNKEL (reference sequence). This CDR3 has 14 residues. CDR3 protein: CASSHLRENTEAFF. In DNA, the CDR3 is TGTGCCAGCAGCCACCTCCGGGAGAACACTGAAGCTTTCTTT.

This clonotype has only a few counts. The chain links TRBV6-1 to TRBJ1-2; D is unresolved. Germline CDR1 is MNHNS and CDR2 is SASEGT. The CDR3 covers 13 residues. Trimming removed 3 bases from V and 7 bases from J, with 12 bases in between. Written as DNA, the CDR3 is TGTGCCAGCAGTGAGTTAGGGTTTGGTGGCTACACCTTC. This sequence encodes CASSELGFGGYTF.

This clonotype was found a few times. DNA of the CDR3: TGCAGTGCTAGAGATGAGGGACGGAGCACAGATACGCAGTATTTT. Its protein product is CSARDEGRSTDTQYF. This chain joins TRBV20-1 and TRBJ2-3, with D possibly being TRBD1 or TRBD2 (5 bases each). The CDR3 runs 15 residues. The germline V gene has CDR1 DFQATT and CDR2 SNEGSKA (reference sequence). Trimming took off 0 bases at V and 0 bases at J, with 10 bases between the two ends.